This T cell receptor beta chain was sequenced for a study of OX40 agonist ivuxolimab in advanced cancers. Some clones are missing from TCRdb's copy, which holds only in-frame ones; the method was immunoSEQ multiplex PCR. The table has approximately 24,000 clones, approximately 85% seen once. Findings and caveats of the study: Low normalized T-cell clonal expansion was additionally recorded for some nonresponders. Partly responding patients at 0.1-3.0 mg/kg showed some of the smallest clonal expansion. The study did not work out the antigen specificity of the expanded peripheral T cells.

This clone was counted between two and nine times. Its antigen is unknown. This receptor was identified in an adult with an advanced solid tumor such as melanoma, head and neck, liver or kidney cancer. The sample consisted of CD4+ or CD8+ T cells sorted from blood, taken in a trial of the OX40 agonist ivuxolimab.

The CDR3 bases are TGTGCCAGCAGCCCCGGGTTCGGGGACACAGATACGCAGTATTTT. Translation gives CASSPGFGDTDTQYF. The genes are TRBV5-6 and TRBJ2-3; tentatively, D is TRBD2 (5 bases). Germline V gives CDR1 SGHDT, CDR2 YYEEEE. The CDR3 has 15 residues. V was cut by 4 bases and J by 2 bases, with 14 bases left in between.